One T cell receptor (beta chain) is described in this entry. As yet, its antigen is unknown. PCR involved 60 Vbeta and 13 Jbeta primers. Assay used: immunoSEQ multiplex PCR; TCRdb lists only in-frame clones, some missing. This sample has some 220,000 clones; 85% occur once, and the top ten carry roughly 0.22%. This specimen comes from a study of cytomegalovirus exposure and HLA in healthy donors. The study, taken as a whole, reports: Over 150 TCR beta chains were listed as cytomegalovirus-associated. Later analysis showed most CMV-associated TCR beta chains appearing HLA-restricted.

The germline gives CDR1 MRHNA, CDR2 SNTAGT. With V trimmed by 2 bases and J by 5 bases, 3 bases remained unmatched. This CDR3 has 14 residues. This TCR was recovered from a girl between 2 and 10 years old in good health and CMV-seronegative. Material: PBMCs. This chain joins TRBV6-4 and TRBJ2-1; 7 bases match TRBD2. CDR3 DNA: TGTGCCAGCAGTGACAGGCTAGCGGACAATGAGCAGTTCTTC. The encoded protein is CASSDRLADNEQFF.